This entry concerns a single T cell receptor (beta chain). This sample is part of a study of blood T cell repertoires in COVID-19. Across the study: The cDNA or gDNA used as material had been derived from T cells, B-cell-depleted T cells, or PBMCs.

Sequencing used immunoSEQ multiplex PCR; TCRdb keeps in-frame clones, though not all of them. The repertoire holds some 200,000 clones, with 70% to 90% as singletons. The CDR3 runs 13 residues. The sequenced material came from peripheral blood. This sequence was found in a woman aged 45-59 years with acute or convalescent COVID-19. The chain carries TRBV21-1 and TRBJ1-6; the table assigns TRBD1, which was not confirmed against the DNA. TRBV21-1 is reported as a pseudogene. The DNA of the CDR3 is TGTGCCAGCAGTGACAGGTCGAATTCACCCCTCCACTTT. Protein product: CASSDRSNSPLHF.